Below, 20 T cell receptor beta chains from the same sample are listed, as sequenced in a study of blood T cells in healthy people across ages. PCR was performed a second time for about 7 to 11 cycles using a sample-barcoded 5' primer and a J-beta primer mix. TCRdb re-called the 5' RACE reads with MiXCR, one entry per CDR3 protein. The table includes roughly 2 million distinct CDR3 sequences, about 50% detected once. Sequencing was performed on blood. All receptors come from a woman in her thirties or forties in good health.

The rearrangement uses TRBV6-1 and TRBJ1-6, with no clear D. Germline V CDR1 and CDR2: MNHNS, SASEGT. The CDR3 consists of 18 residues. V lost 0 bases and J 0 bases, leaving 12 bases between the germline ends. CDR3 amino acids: CASSEAPSRSSYNSPLHF. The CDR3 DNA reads TGTGCCAGCAGTGAAGCCCCGAGTAGAAGCTCCTATAATTCACCCCTCCACTTT.

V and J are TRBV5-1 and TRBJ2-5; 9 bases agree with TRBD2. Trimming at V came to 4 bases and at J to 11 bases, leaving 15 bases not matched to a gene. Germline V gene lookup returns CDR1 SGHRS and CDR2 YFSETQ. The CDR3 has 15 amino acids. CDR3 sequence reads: CASSQERGAWNEQYF. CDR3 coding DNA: TGCGCCAGCAGCCAAGAGCGGGGGGCGTGGAATGAGCAGTACTTC. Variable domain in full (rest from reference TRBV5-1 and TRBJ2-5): KAGVTQTPRYLIKTRGQQVTLSCSPISGHRSVSWYQQTPGQGLQFLFEYFSETQRNKGNFPGRFSGRQFSNSRSEMNVSTLELGDSALYLCASSQERGAWNEQYFGPGTRLLVL.

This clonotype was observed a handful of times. CDR3 loop: CSARDWGGGAPANEQFF. CDR3 sequence (DNA): TGCAGTGCTAGAGATTGGGGCGGGGGGGCTCCAGCCAATGAGCAGTTCTTC. The V and J genes are TRBV20-1 and TRBJ2-1, with 9 bases fitting TRBD2. Germline V gene lookup returns CDR1 DFQATT and CDR2 SNEGSKA (reference sequence). Trimming at V came to 0 bases and at J to 6 bases, leaving 12 bases not matched to a gene. This CDR3 region has 17 residues.

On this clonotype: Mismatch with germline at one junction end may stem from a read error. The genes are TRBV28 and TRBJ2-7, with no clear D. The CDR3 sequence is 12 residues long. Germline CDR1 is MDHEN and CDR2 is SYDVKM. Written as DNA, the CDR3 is TGTGCCAGCAGTTTATTAGGCTACGGGCAGTACTTC. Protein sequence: CASSLLGYGQYF.

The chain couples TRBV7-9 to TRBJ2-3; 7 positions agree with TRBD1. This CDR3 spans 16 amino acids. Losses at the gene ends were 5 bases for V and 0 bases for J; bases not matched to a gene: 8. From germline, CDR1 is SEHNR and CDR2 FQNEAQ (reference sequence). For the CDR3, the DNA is TGTGCCAGCAGCCCCCCCGGACAGGCTAGCACAGATACGCAGTATTTT. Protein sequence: CASSPPGQASTDTQYF.

The CDR3 loop reads CASSYRDSGYTF. CDR3 DNA sequence: TGTGCCAGCAGTTACAGGGACAGCGGCTACACCTTC. This chain links TRBV6-5 with TRBJ1-2, with 7 bases identical to TRBD1. The V segment lost 2 bases and the J segment 8 bases; nucleotides outside the gene matches: 2. Germline CDR1 is MNHEY and CDR2 is SVGAGI. There are 12 residues in the CDR3.

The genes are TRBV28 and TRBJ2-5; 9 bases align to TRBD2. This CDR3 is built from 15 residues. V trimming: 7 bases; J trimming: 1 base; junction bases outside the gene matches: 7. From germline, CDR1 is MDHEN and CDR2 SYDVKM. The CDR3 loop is CASKSSGGCQETQYF. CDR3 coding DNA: TGTGCCAGCAAGTCCAGCGGGGGGTGCCAAGAGACCCAGTACTTC.

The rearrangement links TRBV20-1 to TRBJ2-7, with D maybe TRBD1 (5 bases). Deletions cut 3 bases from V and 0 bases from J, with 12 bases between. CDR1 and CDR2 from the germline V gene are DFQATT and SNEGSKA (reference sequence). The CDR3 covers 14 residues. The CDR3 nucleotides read TGCAGTGCTAGCAAACAGGCGAGCTCCTACGAGCAGTACTTC. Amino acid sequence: CSASKQASSYEQYF.

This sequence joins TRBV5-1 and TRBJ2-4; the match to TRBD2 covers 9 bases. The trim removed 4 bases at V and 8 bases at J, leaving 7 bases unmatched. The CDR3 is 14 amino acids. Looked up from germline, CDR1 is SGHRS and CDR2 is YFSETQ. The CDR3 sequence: CASSNAGGADIQYF. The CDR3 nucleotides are TGCGCCAGCAGCAATGCGGGGGGGGCCGACATTCAGTACTTC.

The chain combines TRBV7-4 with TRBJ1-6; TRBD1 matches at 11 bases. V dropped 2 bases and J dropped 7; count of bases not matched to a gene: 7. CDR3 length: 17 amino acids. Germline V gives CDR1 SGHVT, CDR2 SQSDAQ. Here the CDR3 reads CASSLPGQGEQNSPLHF. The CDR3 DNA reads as TGTGCCAGCAGCTTACCGGGACAGGGGGAGCAGAATTCACCCCTCCACTTT.

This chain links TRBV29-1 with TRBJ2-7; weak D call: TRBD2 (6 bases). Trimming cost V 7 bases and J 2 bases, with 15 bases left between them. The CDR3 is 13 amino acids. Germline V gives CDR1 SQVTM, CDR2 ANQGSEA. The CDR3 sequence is CSDPGLSTYEQYF. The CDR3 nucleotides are TGCAGCGACCCAGGACTATCTACCTACGAGCAGTACTTC.

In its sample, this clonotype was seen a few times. The CDR3 DNA reads TGTGCCAGCAGTTTATGGCAGGAAGATACGCAGTATTTT. This translates into CASSLWQEDTQYF. The V gene is TRBV27, the J gene TRBJ2-3; D is unclear. CDR1 MNHEY and CDR2 SMNVEV come from the germline V gene (reference sequence). V shed 1 base and J shed 5 bases, with 7 bases lying between them. The CDR3 is 13 residues long.

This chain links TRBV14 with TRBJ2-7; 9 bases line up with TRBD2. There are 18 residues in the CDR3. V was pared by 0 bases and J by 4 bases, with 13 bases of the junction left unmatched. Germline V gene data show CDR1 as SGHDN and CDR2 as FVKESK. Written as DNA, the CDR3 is TGTGCCAGCAGCCAAGATAGGGGTAGCGGGGGCGGCCCTTACGAGCAGTACTTC. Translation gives CASSQDRGSGGGPYEQYF.

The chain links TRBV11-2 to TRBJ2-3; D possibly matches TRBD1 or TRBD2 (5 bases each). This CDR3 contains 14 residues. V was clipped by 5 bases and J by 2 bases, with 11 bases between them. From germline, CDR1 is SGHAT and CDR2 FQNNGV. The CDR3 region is CASSRDLNTDTQYF. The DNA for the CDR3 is TGTGCCAGCAGCCGGGACCTCAACACAGATACGCAGTATTTT.

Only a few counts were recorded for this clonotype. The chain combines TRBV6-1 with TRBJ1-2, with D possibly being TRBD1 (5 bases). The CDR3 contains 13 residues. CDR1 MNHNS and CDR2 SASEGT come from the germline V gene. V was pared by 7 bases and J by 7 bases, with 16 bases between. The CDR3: CASIEGRGGGYTF. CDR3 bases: TGTGCCAGCATCGAGGGAAGGGGTGGTGGCTACACCTTC.

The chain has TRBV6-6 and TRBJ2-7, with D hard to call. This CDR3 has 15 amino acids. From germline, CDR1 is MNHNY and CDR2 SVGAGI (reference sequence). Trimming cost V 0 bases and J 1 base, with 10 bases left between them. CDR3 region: CASSYSNSASYEQYF. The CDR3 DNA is TGTGCCAGCAGTTACTCGAACAGCGCTTCCTACGAGCAGTACTTC.

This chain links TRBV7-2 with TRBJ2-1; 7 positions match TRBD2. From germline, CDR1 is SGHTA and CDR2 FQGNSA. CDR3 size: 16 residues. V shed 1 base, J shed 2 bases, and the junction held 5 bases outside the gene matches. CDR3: CASSLVGSGAYNEQFF. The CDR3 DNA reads TGTGCCAGCAGCTTAGTAGGGAGCGGGGCCTACAATGAGCAGTTCTTC.

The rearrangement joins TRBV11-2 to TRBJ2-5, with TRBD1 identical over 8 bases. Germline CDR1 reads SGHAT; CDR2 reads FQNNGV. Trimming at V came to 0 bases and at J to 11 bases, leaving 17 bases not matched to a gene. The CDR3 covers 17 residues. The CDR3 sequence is CASSLDWAGGTHNEQYF. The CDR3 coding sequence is TGTGCCAGCAGCTTAGATTGGGCAGGGGGCACACACAATGAGCAGTACTTC.

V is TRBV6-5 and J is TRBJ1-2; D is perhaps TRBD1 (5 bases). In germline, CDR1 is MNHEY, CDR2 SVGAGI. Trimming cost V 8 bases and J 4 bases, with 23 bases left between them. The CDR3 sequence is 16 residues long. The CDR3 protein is CASRDGWAGTSYGYTF. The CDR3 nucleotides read TGTGCCAGCCGGGACGGGTGGGCCGGCACTAGCTATGGCTACACCTTC.

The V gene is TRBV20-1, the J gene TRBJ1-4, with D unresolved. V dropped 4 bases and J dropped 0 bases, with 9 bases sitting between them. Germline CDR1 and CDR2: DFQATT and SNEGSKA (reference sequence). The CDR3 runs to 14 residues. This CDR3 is CSANPDTTNEKLFF. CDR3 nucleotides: TGCAGTGCTAACCCTGACACAACTAATGAAAAACTGTTTTTT.